This entry concerns a single T cell receptor beta chain. Its antigen is currently unknown. Since a much larger clone is just one base distant, this may be a read error. TCRdb reanalysed the multiplex PCR reads using MiXCR and keeps one entry per CDR3 protein. The table shows 200,000 to 250,000 distinct CDR3 sequences, with about 34% occurring only once. This entry belongs to a study of breast tumors, draining lymph nodes, adjacent tissues. Study results and caveats: The lymph node origin of tumor T cells was framed as consistent with a hypothesis, not demonstrated. Tumors had less TCR diversity than lymph nodes, more than nontumor tissue. Most tumor T cells seemingly derive from lymph node, then expand in tumor.

Axillary draining lymph nodes of breast cancer patients supplied the node samples. Germline V lookup: CDR1 SGHAT, CDR2 FQNNGV. Trimming stripped 1 base from V and 5 bases from J, with 9 bases between. The CDR3 is made up of 14 amino acids. The sequence came from a female donor with breast cancer. Some clones in this sample may be carry-over from other donors' samples. The rearrangement uses TRBV11-2 and TRBJ2-1, with D possibly matching TRBD2 (5 bases). Sequenced material: axillary lymph node tissue. Written as DNA, the CDR3 is TGTGCCAGCAGCTTAGTGTCGGGGAACAATGAGCAGTTCTTC. It translates to CASSLVSGNNEQFF.